Below are 29 T cell receptor beta chains sequenced from a single sample in a study of blood T cell repertoires in COVID-19. Clones were sequenced by immunoSEQ multiplex PCR, and TCRdb holds only the in-frame ones, with some missing. The top ten hold around 2.1% of the sample, which has hundreds of thousands of clones, 70% to 90% seen once. Sequenced material: peripheral blood. These receptors all come from a woman younger than 45 who had recovered from COVID-19.

The rearrangement uses TRBV10-3 and TRBJ1-5; D unclear. CDR3 size: 14 residues. CDR1 ENHRY and CDR2 SYGVKD come from the germline V gene. The V gene lost 3 bases and the J gene lost 6 bases, with 12 bases spanning the gap. Here the CDR3 reads CAISDGEFSQPQHF. As DNA, the CDR3 is TGTGCCATCAGTGACGGGGAATTCAGTCAGCCCCAGCATTTT.

The rearrangement uses TRBV28 and TRBJ2-3; 10 bases are shared with TRBD2. This CDR3 has 14 amino acids. Germline CDR1 and CDR2: MDHEN and SYDVKM. Unmatched junction bases numbered 6, after V lost 3 bases and J lost 9 bases. CDR3 in amino acids: CASSFDLAGETQYF. CDR3 sequence (DNA): TGTGCCAGCAGTTTCGACCTAGCGGGGGAGACGCAGTATTTT.

CDR3 sequence: CASSWASTDTQYF. The CDR3 bases are TGTGCCAGCAGCTGGGCTAGCACAGATACGCAGTATTTT. V and J are TRBV7-9 and TRBJ2-3; no firm D call. Germline V gene lookup returns CDR1 SEHNR and CDR2 FQNEAQ (reference sequence). The CDR3 loop spans 13 amino acids. V dropped 4 bases and J dropped 0 bases, with 5 bases sitting between them.

CDR3 coding DNA: TGTGCCAGCAGCGCCGGGTTGTTATGGGAGCAGTTCTTC. Translating gives CASSAGLLWEQFF. The chain has TRBV5-6 and TRBJ2-1; D uncertain. Trimming removed 4 bases from V and 10 bases from J, with 15 bases in between. The CDR3 length is 13 residues. Germline V lookup: CDR1 SGHDT, CDR2 YYEEEE.

The chain has TRBV19 and TRBJ2-3; no clear D. The CDR3 has 13 residues. V lost 4 bases, J lost 5 bases, and 10 bases lay in between. Germline V gene data show CDR1 as LNHDA and CDR2 as SQIVND (reference sequence). CDR3 loop: CASSTRLKDTQYF. CDR3 nucleotides: TGTGCCAGTAGTACTCGACTGAAAGATACGCAGTATTTT.

This clone has only a few counts. The chain links TRBV19 to TRBJ1-5; TRBD1 might be the D (5 bases). This CDR3 has 15 residues. Looked up from germline, CDR1 is LNHDA and CDR2 is SQIVND (reference sequence). Trimming stripped 2 bases from V and 0 bases from J, with 8 bases between. Here the CDR3 reads CASSISQGSNQPQHF. In DNA, the CDR3 is TGTGCCAGTAGTATATCGCAGGGTAGCAATCAGCCCCAGCATTTT.

The sample holds a few counts of this clone. Here the CDR3 DNA reads TGTGCCAGCAGTTACTCCCCGGGGGGCACCGGGGAGCTGTTTTTT. It specifies CASSYSPGGTGELFF. The chain employs TRBV6-5 and TRBJ2-2, with 7 positions matching TRBD2. Trimming at V came to 0 bases and at J to 4 bases, leaving 2 bases not matched to a gene. Germline V gives CDR1 MNHEY, CDR2 SVGAGI. This CDR3 spans 15 amino acids.

V usage is TRBV29-1 and J usage is TRBJ2-7, with 9 bases aligning to TRBD1. Germline CDR1 and CDR2: SQVTM and ANQGSEA. This CDR3 contains 15 residues. V lost 5 bases and J lost 2; bases outside the gene matches: 10. This CDR3 reads CSVQGSGQGTYEQYF. In nucleotides, the CDR3 is TGCAGCGTTCAGGGGTCGGGACAGGGAACCTACGAGCAGTACTTC.

The V call is TRBV28, the J call TRBJ1-2, with D hard to call. Germline V lookup: CDR1 MDHEN, CDR2 SYDVKM. Trimming removed 4 bases from V and 3 bases from J, with 12 bases in between. The CDR3 has 14 residues. The CDR3 region has the DNA TGTGCCAGCAGTTCTATCGGGTCGGACTATGGCTACACCTTC. It codes for CASSSIGSDYGYTF.

The rearrangement joins TRBV10-2 to TRBJ1-6; D remains unclear. V was shortened by 6 bases and J by 5 bases, with 8 bases between the two germline ends. The CDR3 sequence is 13 residues long. Per the germline V gene, CDR1 is WSHSY and CDR2 is SAAADI. CDR3 nucleotides: TGCGCCAGCAGGCCGGGAAATAATTCACCCCTCCACTTT. Translated: CASRPGNNSPLHF.

The chain carries TRBV7-9 and TRBJ1-3; D perhaps matches TRBD1 (5 bases). V was trimmed by 5 bases and J by 2 bases, leaving 13 bases between them. The CDR3 runs to 15 residues. Looked up from germline, CDR1 is SEHNR and CDR2 is FQNEAQ (reference sequence). CDR3: CASSQSGGAGNTIYF. In DNA, the CDR3 is TGTGCCAGCAGCCAAAGCGGGGGAGCTGGAAACACCATATATTTT.

The rearrangement links TRBV4-1 to TRBJ2-7; TRBD1 matches 8 bases. This CDR3 contains 14 residues. J lost 4 bases, V lost 4 bases, and 6 bases had no gene match. CDR1 is MGHRA and CDR2 is YSYEKL in the germline V gene. This CDR3 is CASSPSQGAYEQYF. The CDR3 region has the DNA TGCGCCAGCAGCCCCAGCCAGGGGGCTTACGAGCAGTACTTC.

The chain combines TRBV11-2 with TRBJ2-7; D possibly corresponds to TRBD2 (6 bases). CDR3 length: 17 residues. Trimming removed 6 bases at V and 0 bases at J, with 21 bases between. Germline V gene sequence: CDR1 SGHAT, CDR2 FQNNGV. The CDR3 DNA is TGTGCCAGCAGTCCTCCCCGGTCGGGAGCTAGCTCCTACGAGCAGTACTTC. Translating gives CASSPPRSGASSYEQYF.

The genes are TRBV28 and TRBJ1-2; D ambiguous. V shed 3 bases and J shed 3 bases, with 11 bases lying between them. The CDR3 length is 14 residues. Per germline, CDR1 MDHEN and CDR2 SYDVKM. The CDR3 protein is CASSFPPRYYGYTF. The CDR3, as DNA: TGTGCCAGCAGTTTTCCGCCACGGTACTATGGCTACACCTTC.

This sequence joins TRBV2 and TRBJ1-2, with a tentative D call TRBD1 (5 bases). Germline V gives CDR1 SNHLY, CDR2 FYNNEI. The CDR3 is 15 amino acids. V dropped 3 bases and J dropped 3 bases, with 14 bases sitting between them. The CDR3 coding sequence is TGTGCCAGCAGTGAGCCCCAGGGTCAGGACTATGGCTACACCTTC. Translation gives CASSEPQGQDYGYTF.

The V gene is TRBV3-1 (or the pseudogene TRBV3-2), the J gene TRBJ2-6, with 7 bases matching TRBD1. The germline V gene encodes CDR1 LGHDT and CDR2 YNNKEL (reference sequence). The CDR3 runs to 19 residues. Trimming cost V 5 bases and J 5 bases; bases outside gene matches: 18. The CDR3 DNA reads TGTGCCAGCAGCTCCAACCGGGACAGCTTCTCTGGTTGGGCCAACGTCCTGACTTTC. Encoded protein: CASSSNRDSFSGWANVLTF.

The chain is built from TRBV6-2 or TRBV6-3 and TRBJ2-7, with 11 bases that match TRBD1. J was trimmed by 3 bases and V by 5 bases; bases with no gene match: 3. From germline, CDR1 is MNHEY and CDR2 SVGEGT. This CDR3 comprises 14 residues. The CDR3 DNA is TGTGCCAGCAGTCGGACAGGGGGCTACTACGAGCAGTACTTC. It specifies CASSRTGGYYEQYF.

The chain joins TRBV30 to TRBJ2-7; 7 bases fit TRBD1. Losses at the gene ends were 2 bases for V and 3 bases for J; bases not matched to a gene: 4. Germline-derived CDR1 and CDR2 are GTSNPN and SVGIG (reference sequence). The CDR3 length is 13 residues. Here the CDR3 reads CAWSHNRGYEQYF. CDR3 sequence (DNA): TGTGCCTGGAGTCACAACAGGGGCTACGAGCAGTACTTC.

This chain links TRBV6-5 with TRBJ2-6, with D unresolved. Germline CDR1 is MNHEY and CDR2 is SVGAGI. Deletions cut 2 bases from V and 4 bases from J, with 3 bases between. The CDR3 has 13 residues. Here the CDR3 reads CASSYQGANVLTF. The CDR3 region has the DNA TGTGCCAGCAGTTACCAGGGGGCCAACGTCCTGACTTTC.

The chain is built from TRBV28 and TRBJ2-1, with D possibly TRBD2 on 5 matching bases. With 5 bases removed from V and 0 bases from J, the gap between germline ends came to 14 bases. This CDR3 region has 16 residues. The germline CDR1 and CDR2 sequences are MDHEN and SYDVKM. CDR3 sequence (DNA): TGTGCCAGCAGTCCACGGACTCGTCGCTCCTACAATGAGCAGTTCTTC. Its translation: CASSPRTRRSYNEQFF.

The chain couples TRBV19 to TRBJ2-5; D is perhaps TRBD2 (6 bases). V lost 4 bases, J lost 4 bases, and 19 bases lay in between. The germline gives CDR1 LNHDA, CDR2 SQIVND (reference sequence). The CDR3 has 16 amino acids. CDR3 residues: CASSNGEVSKGETQYF. The CDR3 DNA reads TGTGCCAGTAGTAACGGGGAGGTGTCAAAGGGAGAGACCCAGTACTTC.

This clone came up once. This sequence joins TRBV7-9 and TRBJ2-1; 8 bases match TRBD1. V dropped 6 bases and J dropped 7; count of bases not matched to a gene: 8. The germline V gene encodes CDR1 SEHNR and CDR2 FQNEAQ (reference sequence). This CDR3 comprises 14 residues. CDR3 sequence (DNA): TGTGCCAGCAGTACCGGGACAGGCCTGAATGAGCAGTTCTTC. It specifies CASSTGTGLNEQFF.

V is TRBV11-2 and J is TRBJ2-2; 8 nucleotides line up with TRBD1. There are 16 residues in the CDR3. CDR1 is SGHAT, CDR2 FQNNGV, per germline. V gave up 7 bases and J gave up 4 bases; unmatched junction bases: 11. The chain's CDR3 is CASTEQGARGTGELFF. CDR3 coding DNA: TGTGCCAGCACCGAGCAGGGGGCGCGGGGCACCGGGGAGCTGTTTTTT.

The chain has TRBV6-5 and TRBJ2-7, with 9 nucleotides matching TRBD2. V lost 6 bases, J lost 3 bases, and 3 bases stayed unmatched. The CDR3 is made up of 13 amino acids. CDR1 and CDR2 (germline): MNHEY, SVGAGI. The CDR3: CASSRTSDYEQYF. The CDR3 DNA reads as TGTGCCAGCAGCCGGACTAGCGACTACGAGCAGTACTTC.

The chain uses TRBV2 and TRBJ1-4, with 10 bases identical to TRBD1. The CDR3 covers 15 residues. CDR1 and CDR2 from the germline V gene are SNHLY and FYNNEI. V was clipped by 6 bases and J by 7 bases; unmatched bases: 8. CDR3 nucleotide sequence: TGTGCCAGCAGCTCACCGGGACAGGGGACTGAAAAACTGTTTTTT. Its translation is CASSSPGQGTEKLFF.

CDR3 DNA: TGTGCCAGCAGCTTGGTAGATACAGGGGTCCGAGAGCAGTACTTC. It encodes CASSLVDTGVREQYF. The chain is built from TRBV5-5 and TRBJ2-7, with 7 positions matching TRBD1. The CDR3 sequence is 15 residues long. Germline V lookup: CDR1 SGHKS, CDR2 YYEKEE (reference sequence). The V segment lost 0 bases and the J segment 7 bases; nucleotides outside the gene matches: 10.

This clone was seen just once. V gene TRBV4-1 combines with J gene TRBJ2-3, with 10 bases aligning to TRBD2. The CDR3 sequence is 19 residues long. With 0 bases clipped from V and 0 bases from J, the junction kept 9 bases outside the gene matches. The germline V gene encodes CDR1 MGHRA and CDR2 YSYEKL. The CDR3, as DNA: TGCGCCAGCAGCCAAGACGGCCTAGCGGGGGATTCTAGCACAGATACGCAGTATTTT. It encodes CASSQDGLAGDSSTDTQYF.

The chain has TRBV5-1 and TRBJ1-1, with D possibly TRBD1 on 5 matching bases. The V end lost 0 bases, the J end lost 3 bases, and 12 bases lay between the germline ends. From germline, CDR1 is SGHRS and CDR2 YFSETQ. The CDR3 contains 15 residues. DNA of the CDR3: TGCGCCAGCAGCTTGGGATGGGGGGATCACACTGAAGCTTTCTTT. Amino acid sequence: CASSLGWGDHTEAFF.

For the CDR3, the DNA is TGTGCCACCGGGCTGGGCGGGAGGTCCTACAATGAGCAGTTCTTC. Translated: CATGLGGRSYNEQFF. This chain links TRBV19 with TRBJ2-1, with 8 positions matching TRBD2. CDR1 LNHDA and CDR2 SQIVND come from the germline V gene (reference sequence). The CDR3 covers 15 residues. J was trimmed by 1 base and V by 10 bases; bases with no gene match: 9.